A single T cell receptor (beta chain) is shown here with its context. What it recognizes is unknown. Specified time point: persistent/refractory GD, antithyroid drugs over 5 years with positive TRAb. Isolated PBMC RNA provided the starting material for the TCR library. Patients came through an endocrinology department, and that department was in Xi'an, China. These data belong to a study of regulatory T cells in long-lasting Graves disease. Study in general: Over 5 years of antithyroid drugs plus positive TSH receptor antibodies defined persistent Graves' disease. The study's findings and limits: Study of thyroid tissue was not done, with only peripheral blood studied. Among samples with persistent disease, TRBV28, TRBJ1-2 and TRBJ2-5 were favored.

Relying on iRepertoire HTBI primers and Arm-PCR of CDR3 regions, the team built TCR beta libraries. TCRdb re-derived calls from the multiplex PCR reads in MiXCR, one entry per CDR3 protein. The sample carries roughly 700,000 distinct CDR3 sequences, around 32% recorded once. This CDR3 spans 13 amino acids. Germline CDR1 reads DFQATT; CDR2 reads SNEGSKA (reference sequence). Trimming stripped 1 base from V and 3 bases from J, with 6 bases between. The clonotype originates from a female donor with Graves disease. This specimen was peripheral blood mononuclear cells (PBMCs), taken when the disease was refractory, from a patient treated with antithyroid drugs. The gene calls are TRBV20-1 and TRBJ1-4; tentative D call: TRBD1 (5 bases). CDR3 loop: CSARGTPNEKLFF. CDR3 nucleotide sequence: TGCAGTGCTAGAGGGACACCTAATGAAAAACTGTTTTTT.